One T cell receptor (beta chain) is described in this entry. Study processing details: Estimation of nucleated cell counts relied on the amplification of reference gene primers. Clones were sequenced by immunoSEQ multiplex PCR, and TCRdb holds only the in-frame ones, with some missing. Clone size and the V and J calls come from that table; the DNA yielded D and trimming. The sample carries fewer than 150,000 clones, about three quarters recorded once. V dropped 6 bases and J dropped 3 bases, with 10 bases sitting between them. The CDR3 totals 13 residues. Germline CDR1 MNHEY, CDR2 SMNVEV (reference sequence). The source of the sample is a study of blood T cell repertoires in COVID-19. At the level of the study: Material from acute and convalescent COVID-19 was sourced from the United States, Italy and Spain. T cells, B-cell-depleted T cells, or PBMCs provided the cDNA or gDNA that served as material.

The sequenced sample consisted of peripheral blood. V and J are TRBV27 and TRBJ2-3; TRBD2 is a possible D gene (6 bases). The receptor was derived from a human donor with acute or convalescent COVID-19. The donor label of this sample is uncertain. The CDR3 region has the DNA TGTGCCAGCAGCAGCCTAGCGACAGATACGCAGTATTTT. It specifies CASSSLATDTQYF.